This passage covers 32 T cell receptor beta chains from one sample sequenced in a study of blood T cells in healthy people across ages. Next came a second PCR, run for about 6 to 12 cycles, which used a sample-barcoded 5' primer along with a J-beta primer mix. TCRdb re-called the 5' RACE reads with MiXCR, one entry per CDR3 protein. The sample contains more than 1,000,000 distinct CDR3 sequences, roughly 24% of which appear only once. These sequences were also reported in another study, on T cells of mothers and their children.

The sequenced sample consisted of blood. The receptor source for this set is a girl aged 2 to 10 in good health.

This clonotype occurred a few times. J is TRBJ2-1 and V is TRBV20-1, with D possibly being TRBD2 (6 bases). From germline, CDR1 is DFQATT and CDR2 SNEGSKA (reference sequence). The CDR3 sequence is 16 residues long. V lost 6 bases and J lost 7, with 25 bases in between. The CDR3 reads CSAQIARRDPENEQFF. As DNA, the CDR3 is TGCAGTGCCCAGATAGCACGGCGGGACCCTGAAAATGAGCAGTTCTTC.

The chain joins TRBV12-3 or TRBV12-4 to TRBJ2-7; 9 nucleotides line up with TRBD2. The CDR3 sequence is 15 residues long. After removal of 4 bases from V and 7 bases from J, the junction contained 11 bases not matched to a gene. CDR3 DNA: TGTGCCAGCAGTTCCCCTCGCGGGAGGGCCTGGGAGCAGTACTTC. Its translation is CASSSPRGRAWEQYF.

The CDR3 region is CASSYGDRGQYF. As DNA, the CDR3 is TGTGCCAGCAGTTACGGGGACAGGGGGCAGTATTTT. The chain uses TRBV6-5 and TRBJ2-3, with TRBD1 identical over 10 bases. There are 12 residues in the CDR3. V lost 2 bases to trimming and J lost 11 bases; unmatched junction nucleotides: 1. Germline loops: CDR1 MNHEY, CDR2 SVGAGI.

The V and J genes are TRBV9 and TRBJ2-1, with unresolved D. Germline values: CDR1 SGDLS, CDR2 YYNGEE. This CDR3 comprises 16 residues. The V gene lost 3 bases and the J gene lost 0 bases, with 13 bases spanning the gap. CDR3 region: CASSAGSSSSYNEQFF. For the CDR3, the DNA is TGTGCCAGCAGCGCGGGCTCCTCGAGCTCCTACAATGAGCAGTTCTTC.

This clonotype was seen a few times. The V gene is TRBV2, the J gene TRBJ1-1; D possibly corresponds to TRBD1 (5 bases). Trimming cost V 10 bases and J 0 bases, with 12 bases left between them. The germline V gene has CDR1 SNHLY and CDR2 FYNNEI. This CDR3 comprises 13 residues. The CDR3 nucleotides are TGTGCCACATCGGGACTCATGAACACTGAAGCTTTCTTT. It yields the protein CATSGLMNTEAFF.

CDR3 DNA: TGTGCCAGCAGCCAAGCCCAAGGCCATGAGCAGTTCTTC. This sequence encodes CASSQAQGHEQFF. The rearrangement uses TRBV4-2 and TRBJ2-1; no clear D. Trimming pared 1 base from V and 8 bases from J, leaving 9 bases between. Germline V gives CDR1 LGHNA, CDR2 YNFKEQ. The CDR3 runs 13 residues.

This clonotype was observed a few times. This rearrangement joins TRBV29-1 to TRBJ2-7, with a tentative D call TRBD2 (6 bases). CDR1 and CDR2 (germline): SQVTM, ANQGSEA. Trimming took off 7 bases at V and 6 bases at J, with 22 bases between the two ends. The CDR3 extends over 14 amino acids. The CDR3, as DNA: TGCAGCGCCTCAACATCACAGCGGGTCGGCGAGCAGTACTTC. Its translation: CSASTSQRVGEQYF.

The chain links TRBV7-9 to TRBJ2-3; tentative D call: TRBD2 (5 bases). Germline CDR1 and CDR2: SEHNR and FQNEAQ (reference sequence). CDR3 size: 15 residues. The ends were cut back, 5 bases at V and 2 bases at J, with 14 bases in the middle. The CDR3 coding sequence is TGTGCCAGCAGCACCCTTAGCGATGCCACAGATACGCAGTATTTT. Residues: CASSTLSDATDTQYF.

This rearrangement joins TRBV7-2 to TRBJ2-5; D possibly uses TRBD1 or TRBD2 (6 bases each). Germline V gene lookup returns CDR1 SGHTA and CDR2 FQGNSA. This CDR3 has 15 residues. Trimming took 3 bases from V and 1 from J, leaving 12 bases between them. The DNA of the CDR3 is TGTGCCAGCAGCTTGGCGGGACACCCCCAAGAGACCCAGTACTTC. Amino acids: CASSLAGHPQETQYF.

The chain recombines TRBV12-3 or TRBV12-4 with TRBJ2-7; 7 positions agree with TRBD1. Losses at the gene ends were 6 bases for V and 2 bases for J; bases not matched to a gene: 10. This CDR3 region has 15 residues. The CDR3 loop reads CASRGTGDSTYEQYF. The DNA of the CDR3 is TGTGCCAGCAGGGGAACAGGGGATTCGACCTACGAGCAGTACTTC.

The gene calls are TRBV24-1 and TRBJ2-5, with D unclear. The J call may be wrong; the DNA end is better matched by TRBJ2-1. Germline V CDR1 and CDR2: KGHDR, SFDVKD. The CDR3 runs to 15 residues. CDR3 sequence reads: CATSDLSSNHNEQFF. Here the CDR3 DNA reads TGTGCCACCAGTGATTTATCGTCCAACCACAATGAGCAGTTCTTC.

This clonotype was picked up a small number of times. The chain recombines TRBV5-6 with TRBJ1-2; no definite D call. The length of the CDR3 is 13 residues. In germline, CDR1 is SGHDT, CDR2 YYEEEE. The ends were cut back, 2 bases at V and 12 bases at J, with 17 bases in the middle. The CDR3 spells CASSFMSGRDDTF. The CDR3 DNA follows: TGTGCCAGCAGCTTTATGAGTGGGAGAGATGACACCTTC.

The chain carries TRBV5-6 and TRBJ1-6; a possible D gene is TRBD1 (5 bases). Per germline, CDR1 SGHDT and CDR2 YYEEEE. CDR3 length: 13 residues. V was shortened by 4 bases and J by 11 bases, with 13 bases between the two germline ends. The CDR3 DNA sequence: TGTGCCAGCAGCGAGACAGCCGAAACACCCCTCCACTTT. It yields the protein CASSETAETPLHF.

The chain recombines TRBV20-1 with TRBJ2-1; D is ambiguous. TRBJ2-7 explains the end of the DNA better; the J call may be wrong. CDR3 size: 14 residues. Looked up from germline, CDR1 is DFQATT and CDR2 is SNEGSKA (reference sequence). CDR3 sequence reads: CSARDMEKPYEQYV. The DNA for the CDR3 is TGCAGTGCTAGAGATATGGAGAAACCCTACGAGCAGTACGTC.

V gene TRBV12-3 or TRBV12-4 combines with J gene TRBJ1-6, with unresolved D. This CDR3 has 15 amino acids. Trimming removed 5 bases from V and 8 bases from J, with 16 bases in between. The CDR3 bases are TGTGCCAGCAGTCCGACACCGGAAGCCTATTCACCCCTCCACTTT. Its protein is CASSPTPEAYSPLHF.

This chain connects TRBV6-5 to TRBJ1-2, with 8 bases that match TRBD1. The junction had 11 bases not matched to a gene; V was cut back by 7 bases and J by 4 bases. This CDR3 has 15 residues. Germline lookup yields CDR1 MNHEY and CDR2 SVGAGI. Here the CDR3 DNA reads TGTGCCAGCACCAAGACCTCAGGGGGCTTCTATGGCTACACCTTC. Amino acids: CASTKTSGGFYGYTF.

This clonotype showed up just once. The chain joins TRBV4-2 to TRBJ1-2; D is uncertain. CDR3 length: 20 amino acids. Germline V lookup: CDR1 LGHNA, CDR2 YNFKEQ. With 2 bases removed from V and 7 bases from J, the gap between germline ends came to 32 bases. In nucleotides, the CDR3 is TGTGCCAGCAGCCAATGGGCCAGCCTTAAAGGGTCAGGCGATGAGACTGGCTACACCTTC. Residues: CASSQWASLKGSGDETGYTF.

This clonotype was counted only a few times. The V gene is TRBV3-1, the J gene TRBJ2-5, with D possibly being TRBD1 or TRBD2 (6 bases each). This CDR3 has 15 residues. Germline assignment: CDR1 LGHDT and CDR2 YNNKEL (reference sequence). Deletions cut 0 bases from V and 5 bases from J, with 13 bases between. CDR3 protein: CASSQEWGARETQYF. The CDR3 coding sequence is TGTGCCAGCAGCCAAGAGTGGGGGGCACGGGAGACCCAGTACTTC.

The genes are TRBV5-6 and TRBJ1-5; 7 positions match TRBD1. This CDR3 spans 15 amino acids. V trimming: 0 bases; J trimming: 5 bases; junction bases outside the gene matches: 5. The germline V gene has CDR1 SGHDT and CDR2 YYEEEE. CDR3: CASSLVGGQDQPQHF. The CDR3 DNA reads as TGTGCCAGCAGCTTGGTAGGGGGCCAAGATCAGCCCCAGCATTTT.

V gene TRBV10-2 combines with J gene TRBJ2-7, with D perhaps TRBD1 (5 bases). Looked up from germline, CDR1 is WSHSY and CDR2 is SAAADI. The length of the CDR3 is 14 residues. V lost 3 bases, J lost 2 bases, and 11 bases lay in between. CDR3 sequence reads: CASSDGDSPYEQYF. CDR3 in DNA: TGCGCCAGCAGTGATGGAGACAGTCCCTACGAGCAGTACTTC.

The rearrangement links TRBV6-1 to TRBJ1-6; no clear D gene. V lost 2 bases, J lost 8 bases, and 7 bases lay in between. This CDR3 is 13 amino acids long. CDR1 is MNHNS, CDR2 SASEGT, per germline. The DNA for the CDR3 is TGTGCCAGCAGTGAATGGAGGGATTCACCCCTCCACTTT. Its protein is CASSEWRDSPLHF.

The chain links TRBV20-1 to TRBJ2-7; TRBD1 aligns across 7 bases. V was pared by 1 base and J by 0 bases, with 6 bases of the junction left unmatched. The CDR3 sequence is 15 residues long. Per the germline V gene, CDR1 is DFQATT and CDR2 is SNEGSKA (reference sequence). CDR3 sequence (DNA): TGCAGTGCTAGAGGACGATGGACAGGCTCCTACGAGCAGTACTTC. Residues: CSARGRWTGSYEQYF.

This clonotype was detected many times. The chain has TRBV5-1 and TRBJ2-6; D may be TRBD1 (6 bases). V was shortened by 2 bases and J by 0 bases, with 9 bases between the two germline ends. The germline V gene has CDR1 SGHRS and CDR2 YFSETQ. CDR3 length equals 16 residues. In nucleotides, the CDR3 is TGCGCCAGCAGCTTACAGGGTCCCTCTGGGGCCAACGTCCTGACTTTC. Protein product: CASSLQGPSGANVLTF. The entire variable domain, with the rest obtained from reference TRBV5-1 and TRBJ2-6, is as follows: KAGVTQTPRYLIKTRGQQVTLSCSPISGHRSVSWYQQTPGQGLQFLFEYFSETQRNKGNFPGRFSGRQFSNSRSEMNVSTLELGDSALYLCASSLQGPSGANVLTFGAGSRLTVL.

The V gene is TRBV29-1, the J gene TRBJ1-1; D is possibly TRBD1 (6 bases). From germline, CDR1 is SQVTM and CDR2 ANQGSEA. CDR3 length: 11 residues. V lost 6 bases, J lost 7 bases, and 12 bases lay in between. CDR3 sequence: CSVAPDSEAFF. DNA for the CDR3: TGCAGCGTGGCCCCGGACAGTGAAGCTTTCTTT. The variable domain in full, completed from reference TRBV29-1 and TRBJ1-1, reads SAVISQKPSRDICQRGTSLTIQCQVDSQVTMMFWYRQQPGQSLTLIATANQGSEATYESGFVIDKFPISRPNLTFSTLTVSNMSPEDSSIYLCSVAPDSEAFFGQGTRLTVV.

The chain has TRBV3-1 and TRBJ2-3, with a possible D match to TRBD2 (5 bases). Trimming cost V 0 bases and J 4 bases, with 11 bases left between them. The CDR3 extends over 15 amino acids. The germline gives CDR1 LGHDT, CDR2 YNNKEL (reference sequence). The CDR3 region is CASSQESLGADTQYF. The CDR3 coding sequence is TGTGCCAGCAGCCAAGAGAGCCTCGGGGCAGATACGCAGTATTTT.

This clonotype was seen only a few times. The rearrangement links TRBV20-1 to TRBJ2-5; D is unclear. Germline V lookup: CDR1 DFQATT, CDR2 SNEGSKA (reference sequence). Trimming took 3 bases from V and 3 from J, leaving 8 bases between them. CDR3 length: 12 amino acids. CDR3 DNA: TGCAGTGCTAGGATGCTTAAAGAGACCCAGTACTTC. Residues: CSARMLKETQYF.

This clonotype was seen a handful of times. The chain recombines TRBV25-1 with TRBJ2-1; D unclear. The CDR3 is 16 residues long. Germline CDR1 is MGHDK and CDR2 is SYGVNS. Between the trimmed V and J ends, which lost 1 base and 0 bases, there was a span of 10 bases. The CDR3: CASSESPDSSYNEQFF. In DNA, the CDR3 is TGTGCCAGCAGTGAATCCCCAGATAGCTCCTACAATGAGCAGTTCTTC.

The genes are TRBV7-2 and TRBJ1-4; a weak D match, TRBD1 (5 bases). The CDR3 consists of 14 residues. V was clipped by 2 bases and J by 5 bases, with 9 bases between them. Germline V CDR1 and CDR2: SGHTA, FQGNSA. Written as DNA, the CDR3 is TGTGCCAGCAGCTTACCAGGGAGGAATGAAAAACTGTTTTTT. This encodes CASSLPGRNEKLFF.

The gene calls are TRBV2 and TRBJ1-5; tentatively, D is TRBD1 (5 bases). This CDR3 spans 12 amino acids. The germline V gene has CDR1 SNHLY and CDR2 FYNNEI. The ends were cut back, 1 base at V and 8 bases at J, with 6 bases in the middle. The CDR3 loop is CASSEGGEPQHF. CDR3 coding DNA: TGTGCCAGCAGTGAAGGGGGGGAGCCCCAGCATTTT.

This clonotype occurred a few times. The V gene is TRBV4-3, the J gene TRBJ2-7, with 9 positions matching TRBD2. The V gene end was trimmed by 0 bases and the J gene end by 1 base; junction bases not matched to a gene: 10. This CDR3 spans 18 amino acids. Germline V gene lookup returns CDR1 LGHNA and CDR2 YSLEER. CDR3 bases: TGCGCCAGCAGCCAAGATGGGCTCGCGGGGGGGCCTTCCTACGAGCAGTACTTC. This gives the protein CASSQDGLAGGPSYEQYF.

This clonotype was picked up many times. This chain connects TRBV29-1 to TRBJ2-5, with D unclear. CDR3 length: 10 amino acids. Germline CDR1 and CDR2: SQVTM and ANQGSEA. The germline V and J ends were trimmed by 7 bases and 5 bases, with 8 bases remaining between them. The CDR3 spells CSAYRETQYF. CDR3 nucleotide sequence: TGCAGCGCTTACCGGGAGACCCAGTACTTC.

V and J are TRBV11-3 and TRBJ2-2; D remains ambiguous. The CDR3 has 13 residues. Germline V gene sequence: CDR1 SGHNT, CDR2 YENEEA. The V end lost 5 bases, the J end lost 1 base, and 5 bases lay between the germline ends. DNA of the CDR3: TGTGCCAGCAGCATGAGGAACACCGGGGAGCTGTTTTTT. Its protein is CASSMRNTGELFF. The whole variable domain, filled in from reference TRBV11-3 and TRBJ2-2, reads EAGVVQSPRYKIIEKKQPVAFWCNPISGHNTLYWYLQNLGQGPELLIRYENEEAVDDSQLPKDRFSAERLKGVDSTLKIQPAELGDSAVYLCASSMRNTGELFFGEGSRLTVL.